Listed below are T cell receptor beta chains from one sample, sequenced in a study of OX40 agonist ivuxolimab in advanced cancers. Assay: immunoSEQ multiplex PCR; the TCRdb copy retains only in-frame clones and omits some. The data hold tens of thousands of clones, with around 86% observed a single time. Source: CD4+ or CD8+ T cells sorted from blood, taken in a trial of the OX40 agonist ivuxolimab. Source of these receptors: an adult with an advanced solid tumor such as melanoma, head and neck, liver or kidney cancer. CDR3s include the opening cysteine and the closing phenylalanine or tryptophan. The D gene is left open where the match is weak. Size is omitted from some rows. Given values are once, few, many or a class for expanded clones.

few	-	TRBV5-1	TRBJ1-1	TGCGCCAGCAGCTTCGAGGGGAACACTGAAGCTTTCTTT	CASSFEGNTEAFF
-	-	TRBV28	TRBJ2-3	TGTGCCAGCAGTTTAACAGGGTGGGGGGCAGATACGCAGTATTTT	CASSLTGWGADTQYF
-	-	TRBV11-2	TRBJ2-2	TGTGCCAGCAGCTTCGGGGGTCCCGACACCGGGGAGCTGTTTTTT	CASSFGGPDTGELFF
-	-	TRBV18	TRBJ1-3	TGTGCCAGCTCACCGTTCGATAGGAACACCATATATTTT	CASSPFDRNTIYF
-	TRBD1	TRBV6-1	TRBJ1-2	TGTGCCAGCAGGGAGACAGGGGCGGATGGCTACACCTTC	CASRETGADGYTF
-	-	TRBV6-6	TRBJ1-2	TGTGCCAGCAGTTACTCTTGGGAAGGCTATGGCTACACCTTC	CASSYSWEGYGYTF
-	TRBD2	TRBV5-1	TRBJ2-7	TGCGCCAGCGGGGGAGGGACCGCCGGCTACGAGCAGTACTTC	CASGGGTAGYEQYF
-	-	TRBV6-1	TRBJ1-2	TGTGCCAGCAGTGTCCAAACACGGGAACCTTATGGCTACACCTTC	CASSVQTREPYGYTF
-	-	TRBV15	TRBJ2-2	TGTGCCACCAGCAGACCGACCGTGAACACCGGGGAGCTGTTTTTT	CATSRPTVNTGELFF
-	TRBD1	TRBV18	TRBJ2-4	TGTGCCAGCTCACCAACACCACAGGGGTCCCAAAACATTCAGTACTTC	CASSPTPQGSQNIQYF
-	-	TRBV19	TRBJ1-4	TGTGCCAGTACCTTGACCCAACGTGGTGAAAAACTGTTTTTT	CASTLTQRGEKLFF
-	TRBD1	TRBV5-1	TRBJ1-1	TGCGCCAGCAGCGGCCAGGGGGGGAACACTGAAGCTTTCTTT	CASSGQGGNTEAFF
-	TRBD1	TRBV6-5	TRBJ1-1	TGTGCCAGCAGTTACAGGGGGCTGGGGACTGAAGCTTTCTTT	CASSYRGLGTEAFF
-	-	TRBV6-6	TRBJ2-3	TGTGCCAGCACCCTAGGAACTTACACAGATACGCAGTATTTT	CASTLGTYTDTQYF
-	-	TRBV11-2	TRBJ2-6	TGTGCCAGCAGCTTACGTCTCAGCTCTGGGGCCAACGTCCTGACTTTC	CASSLRLSSGANVLTF
once	-	TRBV30	TRBJ1-1	TGTGCCTGGAGTGCACATAGGGGGGGCACTGAAGCTTTCTTT	CAWSAHRGGTEAFF